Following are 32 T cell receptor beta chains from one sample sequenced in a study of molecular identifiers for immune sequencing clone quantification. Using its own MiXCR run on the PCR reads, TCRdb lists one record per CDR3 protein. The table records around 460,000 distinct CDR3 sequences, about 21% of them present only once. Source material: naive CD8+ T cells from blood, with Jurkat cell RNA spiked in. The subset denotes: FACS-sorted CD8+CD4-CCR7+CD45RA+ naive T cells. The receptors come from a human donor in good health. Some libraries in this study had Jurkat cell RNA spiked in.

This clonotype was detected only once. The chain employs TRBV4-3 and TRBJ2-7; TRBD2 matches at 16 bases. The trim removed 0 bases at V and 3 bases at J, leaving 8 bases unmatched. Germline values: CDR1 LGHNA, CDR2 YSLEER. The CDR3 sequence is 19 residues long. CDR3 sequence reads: CASSQELGLAGGPHYEQYF. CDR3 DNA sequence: TGCGCCAGCAGCCAAGAGTTGGGACTAGCGGGAGGGCCGCACTACGAGCAGTACTTC.

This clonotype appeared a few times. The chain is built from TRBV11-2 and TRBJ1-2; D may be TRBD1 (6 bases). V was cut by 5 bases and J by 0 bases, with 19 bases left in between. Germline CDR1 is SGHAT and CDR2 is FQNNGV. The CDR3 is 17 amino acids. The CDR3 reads CASSLHRDTTSNYGYTF. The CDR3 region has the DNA TGTGCCAGCAGCCTTCACCGGGACACAACTTCTAACTATGGCTACACCTTC.

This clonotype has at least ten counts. CDR3 nucleotides: TGTGCCAGCAGTTTAGTCGCGGGGGCCCCCGATGAGCAGTTCTTC. It yields the protein CASSLVAGAPDEQFF. This sequence joins TRBV28 and TRBJ2-1; the D gene is possibly TRBD2 (7 bases). CDR3 size: 15 residues. The germline V gene encodes CDR1 MDHEN and CDR2 SYDVKM. The V end lost 2 bases, the J end lost 8 bases, and 16 bases lay between the germline ends.

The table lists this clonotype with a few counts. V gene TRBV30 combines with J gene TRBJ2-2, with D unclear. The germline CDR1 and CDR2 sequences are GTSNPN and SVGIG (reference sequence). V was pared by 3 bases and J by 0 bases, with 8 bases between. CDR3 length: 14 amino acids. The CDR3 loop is CAWRELANTGELFF. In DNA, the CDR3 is TGTGCCTGGAGGGAGCTCGCGAACACCGGGGAGCTGTTTTTT.

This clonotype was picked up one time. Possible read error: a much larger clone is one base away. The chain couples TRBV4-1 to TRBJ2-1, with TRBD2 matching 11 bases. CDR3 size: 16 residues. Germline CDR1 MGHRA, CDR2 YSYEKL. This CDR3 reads CASSQELAGEYNGQFF. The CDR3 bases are TGCGCCAGCAGCCAAGAACTAGCGGGAGAGTACAATGGGCAGTTCTTC.

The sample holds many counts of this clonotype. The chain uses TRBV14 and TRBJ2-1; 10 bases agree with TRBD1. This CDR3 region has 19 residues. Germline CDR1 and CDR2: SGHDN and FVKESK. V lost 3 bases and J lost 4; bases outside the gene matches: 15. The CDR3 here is CASSHVDRGRGTWYNEQFF. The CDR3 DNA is TGTGCCAGCAGCCATGTAGACAGGGGGCGAGGTACTTGGTACAATGAGCAGTTCTTC. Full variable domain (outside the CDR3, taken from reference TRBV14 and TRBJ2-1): EAGVTQFPSHSVIEKGQTVTLRCDPISGHDNLYWYRRVMGKEIKFLLHFVKESKQDESGMPNNRFLAERTGGTYSTLKVQPAELEDSGVYFCASSHVDRGRGTWYNEQFFGPGTRLTVL.

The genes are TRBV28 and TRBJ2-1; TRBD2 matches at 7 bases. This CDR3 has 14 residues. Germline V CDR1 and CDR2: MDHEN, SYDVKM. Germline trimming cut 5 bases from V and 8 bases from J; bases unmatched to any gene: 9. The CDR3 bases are TGTGCCAGCAGTACCCGACTAGCTGACGATGAGCAGTTCTTC. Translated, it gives CASSTRLADDEQFF.

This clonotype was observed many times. This chain's CDR3 is CASSSDYQGEQYF. For the CDR3, the DNA is TGTGCCAGCAGTTCGGACTACCAGGGGGAGCAGTACTTC. J is TRBJ2-7 and V is TRBV7-9; D may match TRBD1 or TRBD2 (6 bases each). Germline V CDR1 and CDR2: SEHNR, FQNEAQ (reference sequence). Trimming pared 6 bases from V and 7 bases from J, leaving 16 bases between. This CDR3 contains 13 residues.

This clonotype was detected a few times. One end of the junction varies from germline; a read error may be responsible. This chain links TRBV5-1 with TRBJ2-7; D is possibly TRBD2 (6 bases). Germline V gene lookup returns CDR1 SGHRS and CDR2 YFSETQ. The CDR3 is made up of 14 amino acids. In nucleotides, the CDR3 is TGTGCCAGCAGCTTAGCGGTAGGGACCTACGAGCAGTACTTC. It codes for CASSLAVGTYEQYF.

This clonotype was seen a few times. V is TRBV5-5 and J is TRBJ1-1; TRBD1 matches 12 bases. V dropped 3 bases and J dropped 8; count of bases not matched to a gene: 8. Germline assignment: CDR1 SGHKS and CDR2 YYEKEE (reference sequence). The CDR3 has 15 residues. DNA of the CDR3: TGTGCCAGCAGCTGGGGACAGGGGGCGGTTGAGGAAGCTTTCTTT. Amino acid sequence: CASSWGQGAVEEAFF.

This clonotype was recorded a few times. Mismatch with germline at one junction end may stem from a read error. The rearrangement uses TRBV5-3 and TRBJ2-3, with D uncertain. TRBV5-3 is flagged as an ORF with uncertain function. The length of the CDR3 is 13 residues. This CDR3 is CTSSPDNTDTQYF. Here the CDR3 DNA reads TGTACCAGCAGCCCCGATAACACAGATACGCAGTATTTT.

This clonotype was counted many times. CDR3 nucleotides: TGTGCCAGTAAGACAGGGTCCCGGGAGCTGTTTTTT. It encodes CASKTGSRELFF. This rearrangement joins TRBV19 to TRBJ2-2, with 7 bases matching TRBD1. J gave up 9 bases and V 7 bases, and 5 bases lay outside the gene matches. The CDR3 is 12 amino acids. The germline gives CDR1 LNHDA, CDR2 SQIVND (reference sequence). The variable domain in full, completed from reference TRBV19 and TRBJ2-2, reads DGGITQSPKYLFRKEGQNVTLSCEQNLNHDAMYWYRQDPGQGLRLIYYSQIVNDFQKGDIAEGYSVSREKKESFPLTVTSAQKNPTAFYLCASKTGSRELFFGEGSRLTVL.

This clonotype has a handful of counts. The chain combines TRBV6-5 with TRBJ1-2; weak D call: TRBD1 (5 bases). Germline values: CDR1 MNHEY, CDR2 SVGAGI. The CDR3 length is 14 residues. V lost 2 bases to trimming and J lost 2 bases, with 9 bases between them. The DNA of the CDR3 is TGTGCCAGCAGTTACGTTGGACACAACTATGGCTACACCTTC. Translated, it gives CASSYVGHNYGYTF.

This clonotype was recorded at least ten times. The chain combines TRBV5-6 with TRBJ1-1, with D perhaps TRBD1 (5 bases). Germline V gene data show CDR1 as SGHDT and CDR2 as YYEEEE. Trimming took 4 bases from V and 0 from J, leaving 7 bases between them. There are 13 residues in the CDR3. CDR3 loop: CASSGDLNTEAFF. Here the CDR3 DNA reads TGTGCCAGCAGCGGGGACCTGAACACTGAAGCTTTCTTT.

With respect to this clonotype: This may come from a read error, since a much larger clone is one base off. Here the CDR3 DNA reads TGCGCCGGCAGCCAAGATTCCAGGGCGAGCACAGATACGCAGTATTTT. Translated: CAGSQDSRASTDTQYF. The rearrangement links TRBV4-3 to TRBJ2-3, with a weak D call TRBD1 (5 bases). The CDR3 is 16 residues long. Germline V CDR1 and CDR2: LGHNA, YSLEER.

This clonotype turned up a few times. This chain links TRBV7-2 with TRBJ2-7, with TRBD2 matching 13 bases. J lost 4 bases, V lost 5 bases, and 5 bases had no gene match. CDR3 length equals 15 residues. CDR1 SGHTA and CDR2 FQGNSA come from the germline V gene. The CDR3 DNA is TGTGCCAGCAGCACTGGACTAGCGGGAGAATACGAGCAGTACTTC. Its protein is CASSTGLAGEYEQYF.

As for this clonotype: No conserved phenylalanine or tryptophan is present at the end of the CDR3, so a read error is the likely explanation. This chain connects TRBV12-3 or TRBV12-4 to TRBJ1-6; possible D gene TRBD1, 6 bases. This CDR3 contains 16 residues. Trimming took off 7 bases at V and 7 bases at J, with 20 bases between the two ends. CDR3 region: CASKPRGGAENSPLHS. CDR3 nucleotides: TGTGCCAGCAAACCACGTGGGGGGGCGGAAAATTCACCCCTCCACTCT.

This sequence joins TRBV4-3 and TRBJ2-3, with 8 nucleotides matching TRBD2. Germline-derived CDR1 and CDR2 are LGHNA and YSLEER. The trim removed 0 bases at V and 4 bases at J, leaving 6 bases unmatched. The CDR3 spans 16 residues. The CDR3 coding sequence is TGCGCCAGCAGCCAAGATAGGGCGGGAGGAGCAGATACGCAGTATTTT. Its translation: CASSQDRAGGADTQYF.

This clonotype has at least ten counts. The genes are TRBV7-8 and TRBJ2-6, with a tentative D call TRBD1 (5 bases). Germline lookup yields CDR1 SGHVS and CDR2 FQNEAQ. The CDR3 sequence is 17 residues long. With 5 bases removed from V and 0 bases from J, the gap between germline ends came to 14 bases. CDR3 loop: CASSTPDIVSGANVLTF. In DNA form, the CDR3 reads TGTGCCAGCAGCACACCGGACATAGTCTCTGGGGCCAACGTCCTGACTTTC.

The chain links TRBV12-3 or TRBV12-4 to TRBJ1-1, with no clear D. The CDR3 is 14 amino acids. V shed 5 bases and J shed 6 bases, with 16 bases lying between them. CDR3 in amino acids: CASSSLTHGAEAFF. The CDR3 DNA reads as TGTGCCAGCAGTAGCTTGACACATGGCGCTGAAGCTTTCTTT.

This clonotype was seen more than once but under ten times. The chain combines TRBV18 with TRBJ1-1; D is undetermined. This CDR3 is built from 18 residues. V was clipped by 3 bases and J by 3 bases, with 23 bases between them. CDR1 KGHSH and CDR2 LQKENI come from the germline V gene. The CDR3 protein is CASSPPDRSRIQDTEAFF. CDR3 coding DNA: TGTGCCAGCTCACCCCCGGACCGATCGCGTATCCAGGACACTGAAGCTTTCTTT.

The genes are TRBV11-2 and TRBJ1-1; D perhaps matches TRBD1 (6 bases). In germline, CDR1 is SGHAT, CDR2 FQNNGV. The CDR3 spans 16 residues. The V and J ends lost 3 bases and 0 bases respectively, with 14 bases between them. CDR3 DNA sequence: TGTGCCAGCAGCTTGGCAGGGGAGTCCATGAACACTGAAGCTTTCTTT. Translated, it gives CASSLAGESMNTEAFF.

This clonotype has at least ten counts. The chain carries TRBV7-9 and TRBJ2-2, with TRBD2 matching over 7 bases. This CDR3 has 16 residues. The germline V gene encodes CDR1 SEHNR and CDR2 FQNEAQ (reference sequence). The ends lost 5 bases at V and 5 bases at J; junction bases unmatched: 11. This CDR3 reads CASSRAETSLTGELFF. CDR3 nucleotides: TGTGCCAGCAGCCGGGCGGAGACTAGCTTAACCGGGGAGCTGTTTTTT.

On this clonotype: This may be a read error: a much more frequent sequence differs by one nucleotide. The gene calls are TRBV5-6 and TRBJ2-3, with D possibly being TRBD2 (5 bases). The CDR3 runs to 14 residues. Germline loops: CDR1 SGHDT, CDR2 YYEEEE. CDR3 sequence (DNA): TGTGCCAACAGCTTGGAACGGGGTGCAGATACGCAGTATTTT. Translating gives CANSLERGADTQYF.

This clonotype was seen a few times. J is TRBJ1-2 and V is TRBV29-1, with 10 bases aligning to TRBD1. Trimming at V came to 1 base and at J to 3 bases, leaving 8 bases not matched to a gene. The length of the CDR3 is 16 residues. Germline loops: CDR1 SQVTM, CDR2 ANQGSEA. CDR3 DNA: TGCAGCGTTGAAGGGCCCCGGGACAGGGGAGACTATGGCTACACCTTC. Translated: CSVEGPRDRGDYGYTF.

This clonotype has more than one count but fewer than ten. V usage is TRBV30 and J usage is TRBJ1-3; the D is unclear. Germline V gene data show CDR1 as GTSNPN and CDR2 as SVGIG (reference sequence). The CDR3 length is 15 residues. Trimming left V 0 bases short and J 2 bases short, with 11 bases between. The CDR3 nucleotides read TGTGCCTGGAGTGTAGGGCAGAGACCTGGAAACACCATATATTTT. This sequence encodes CAWSVGQRPGNTIYF. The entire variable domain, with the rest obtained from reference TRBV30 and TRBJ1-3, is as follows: SQTIHQWPATLVQPVGSPLSLECTVEGTSNPNLYWYRQAAGRGLQLLFYSVGIGQISSEVPQNLSASRPQDRQFILSSKKLLLSDSGFYLCAWSVGQRPGNTIYFGEGSWLTVV.

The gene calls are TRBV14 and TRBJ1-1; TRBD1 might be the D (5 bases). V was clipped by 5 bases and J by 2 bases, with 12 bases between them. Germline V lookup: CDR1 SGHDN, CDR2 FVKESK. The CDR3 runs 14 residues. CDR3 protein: CASSNEGDNTEAFF. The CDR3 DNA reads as TGTGCCAGCAGCAATGAAGGGGATAACACTGAAGCTTTCTTT.

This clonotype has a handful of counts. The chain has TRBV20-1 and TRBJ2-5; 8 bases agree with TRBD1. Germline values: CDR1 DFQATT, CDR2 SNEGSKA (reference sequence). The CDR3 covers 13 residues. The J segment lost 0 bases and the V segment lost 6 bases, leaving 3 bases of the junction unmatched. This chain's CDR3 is CSAMDRDQETQYF. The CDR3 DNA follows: TGCAGTGCGATGGACAGGGACCAAGAGACCCAGTACTTC.

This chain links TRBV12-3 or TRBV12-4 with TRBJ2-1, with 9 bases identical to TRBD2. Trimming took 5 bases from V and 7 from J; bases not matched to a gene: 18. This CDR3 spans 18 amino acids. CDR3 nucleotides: TGTGCCAGCAGTGTCATAGGGGGGCGGGGGGGCGTTAGGAATGAGCAGTTCTTC. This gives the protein CASSVIGGRGGVRNEQFF.

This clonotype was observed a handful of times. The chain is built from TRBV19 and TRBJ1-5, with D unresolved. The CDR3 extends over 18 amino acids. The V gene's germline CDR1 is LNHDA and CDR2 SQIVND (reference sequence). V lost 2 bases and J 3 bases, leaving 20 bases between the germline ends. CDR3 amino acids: CASSISRALAGFNQPQHF. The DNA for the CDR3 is TGTGCCAGTAGTATATCGCGGGCCCTAGCGGGTTTCAATCAGCCCCAGCATTTT.

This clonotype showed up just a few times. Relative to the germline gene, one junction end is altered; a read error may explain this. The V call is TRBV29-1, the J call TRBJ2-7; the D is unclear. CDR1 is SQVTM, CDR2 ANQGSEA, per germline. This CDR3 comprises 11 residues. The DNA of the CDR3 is TGCAGCGTGGAAGGTCTAAACGAGCAGTACTTC. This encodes CSVEGLNEQYF.

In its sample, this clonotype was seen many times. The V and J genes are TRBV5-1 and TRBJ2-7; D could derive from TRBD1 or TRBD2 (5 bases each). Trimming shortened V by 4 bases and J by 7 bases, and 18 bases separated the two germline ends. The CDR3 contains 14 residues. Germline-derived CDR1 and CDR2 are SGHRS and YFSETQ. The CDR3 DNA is TGCGCCAGCAGCGTAATGATCGGGACGGTGGAGCAGTACTTC. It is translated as CASSVMIGTVEQYF.